Below, one T cell receptor (beta chain) is given with its context. This clone occurred once. The antigen it recognizes is unknown. No base qualities exist here, and no much larger clone lies one base off it. The CDR3 has 11 amino acids, counting the end cysteine and phenylalanine. Of all the DNA, just the CDR3 is kept, 33 bases in frame from base 1. The junction carries 7 bases between V and J, which are trimmed by 4 bases and 6 bases respectively. CDR1 DFQATT and CDR2 SNEGSKA are derived from the germline V gene (reference sequence). The data stem from a study of graft-versus-host responses after intestinal transplantation (dated by TCRdb to 2020 to 2022). The study in broad terms: The transplants that recipients got were multivisceral, liver-intestinal, or isolated intestinal. Donor T cell macrochimerism was defined as a peak of at least 4% donor T cells among recipient peripheral blood mononuclear cells. To identify alloreactive clones, pre-transplant mixed lymphocyte reaction products were sequenced and compared with unstimulated pre-transplant donor and recipient T cells. Bulk TCR-beta CDR3 sequencing was used to track graft-versus-host and host-versus-graft alloreactive T cell clones in the graft, circulation and bone marrow after intestinal transplantation. All recipients received anti-thymocyte globulin induction followed by maintenance tacrolimus and steroids for roughly 3 years. The cohort enrolled roughly 25 intestinal transplant recipients including one retransplant, and a few patients lacking pretransplant specimens were excluded. Rather than being sequenced by the commercial service, samples from a few later patients were sequenced in-house on an Illumina MiSeq and processed with MiXCR. The full study reports these points: Patients with donor T cell macrochimerism had high GvH to HvG T cell clonal ratios in their allografts. Early after transplant, declines in HvG clones were associated with peak levels of circulating GvH clones. GvH clones were detected in recipient bone marrow, and some appeared earlier in ileal mucosa or blood, consistent with an intestinal mucosal origin. The conclusions were limited by the relatively low number and heterogeneity of the intestinal transplant patients.

The protocol used for the library was the immunoSEQ multiplex PCR assay. High-throughput TCR-beta CDR3 sequencing of genomic DNA from most patients was performed by Adaptive Biotechnologies. In the authors' own workflow: TCR sequencing data were retrieved from Adaptive's ImmunoSEQ software for some 19 patients, whereas a few other patients were processed with MiXCR and VDJtools. Because the origin of CDR3 nucleotide sequences shared between donor and recipient could not be assigned, those sequences were removed. To be classed as alloreactive, a clone needed at least 2-fold expansion over unstimulated cells and a minimum CFSE-low frequency of 0.002% (template counts) or 0.001% (read counts). Clones detected in sequenced pre-transplant spleen, lymph node, or MLR CFSE-low populations of the donor or recipient were defined as mappable. Cumulative frequency of alloreactive clones was calculated as a percentage of all sequences weighted by copy number. TCRdb carries this immuneACCESS record with in-frame sequences only. Its versions omit some clonotypes, under half of them owing to an unresolved V gene in the studies checked, with the rest unexplained. V and J calls and clone size are given by that table; D and trimming were obtained from the DNA. The sample contains some 45,000 clones, just under 95% of them found a single time. The ten largest account for more than 1.5% of the sample.

In the first month after transplant, blood samples were collected up to 4 times, and after that at least monthly when available. This sequence uses TRBV20-1 and TRBJ2-1; the D segment cannot be called with confidence. The source of this sequence is a human patient who received an intestinal transplant, so some T cells may come from the graft donor. The sample in question was PBMCs, obtained around 330 days after intestinal transplant. The nucleotide sequence is given as TGCAGTGCTATGGACGGCAATGAGCAGTTCTTC. Its protein reads: CSAMDGNEQFF.